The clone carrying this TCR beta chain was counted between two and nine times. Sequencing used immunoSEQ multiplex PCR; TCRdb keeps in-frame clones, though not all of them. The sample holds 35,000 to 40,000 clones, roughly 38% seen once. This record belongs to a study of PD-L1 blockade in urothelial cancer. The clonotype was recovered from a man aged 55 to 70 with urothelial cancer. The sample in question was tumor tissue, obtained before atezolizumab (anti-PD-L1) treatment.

The CDR3: CASGGSRDEQYF. Here the CDR3 DNA reads TGTGCCAGCGGGGGAAGCAGAGACGAGCAGTACTTC. The chain employs TRBV9 and TRBJ2-7; possibly TRBD1 or TRBD2 for D (5 bases each). The V end lost 7 bases, the J end lost 5 bases, and 13 bases lay between the germline ends. This CDR3 region has 12 residues. CDR1 and CDR2 (germline): SGDLS, YYNGEE.